The 24 T cell receptor beta chains below all came from one sample that was sequenced in a study of cytomegalovirus exposure and HLA in healthy donors. PCR primers comprised 60 Vbeta and 13 Jbeta primers. The table came from immunoSEQ multiplex PCR; TCRdb's copy has only in-frame clones and leaves some out. Its table lists tens of thousands of clones. The sample consisted of PBMCs. The source is a man in his fifties or sixties in good health and CMV-seronegative.

This chain connects TRBV19 to TRBJ2-1; 9 nucleotides line up with TRBD2. V lost 3 bases and J lost 0; bases outside the gene matches: 9. The CDR3 has 18 amino acids. Germline V gene lookup returns CDR1 LNHDA and CDR2 SQIVND (reference sequence). The CDR3 DNA reads as TGTGCCAGTAGTATCCTAGCGGGGCGATTGAGCTCCTACAATGAGCAGTTCTTC. Translating it yields CASSILAGRLSSYNEQFF.

V and J are TRBV19 and TRBJ1-4; TRBD1 aligns across 9 bases. V lost 6 bases and J lost 8; bases outside the gene matches: 19. CDR1 and CDR2 from the germline V gene are LNHDA and SQIVND (reference sequence). There are 18 residues in the CDR3. CDR3: CASRSFPKPGTGLEKLFF. In DNA form, the CDR3 reads TGTGCCAGTAGATCGTTTCCAAAGCCTGGGACAGGGTTGGAAAAACTGTTTTTT. The full variable domain, rest sourced from reference TRBV19 and TRBJ1-4, is DGGITQSPKYLFRKEGQNVTLSCEQNLNHDAMYWYRQDPGQGLRLIYYSQIVNDFQKGDIAEGYSVSREKKESFPLTVTSAQKNPTAFYLCASRSFPKPGTGLEKLFFGSGTQLSVL.

The chain employs TRBV9 and TRBJ2-5, with D unresolved. Germline assignment: CDR1 SGDLS and CDR2 YYNGEE. The germline V and J ends were trimmed by 0 bases and 5 bases, with 8 bases remaining between them. This CDR3 has 13 amino acids. The CDR3 sequence: CASSVGVEETQYF. The CDR3 DNA follows: TGTGCCAGCAGCGTAGGGGTGGAGGAGACCCAGTACTTC.

This CDR3 reads CASSTGGQGPSYEQYF. Written as DNA, the CDR3 is TGTGCCAGTAGTACGGGCGGACAGGGCCCATCCTACGAGCAGTACTTC. The chain uses TRBV19 and TRBJ2-7, with 8 positions matching TRBD1. The CDR3 is 16 residues long. Germline V CDR1 and CDR2: LNHDA, SQIVND (reference sequence). V lost 4 bases to trimming and J lost 1 base; unmatched junction nucleotides: 9.

The V gene is TRBV6-7, the J gene TRBJ1-4; 11 bases are a match to TRBD1. TRBV6-7 is an open reading frame whose function is uncertain. This CDR3 has 15 residues. V lost 3 bases, J lost 6 bases, and 3 bases stayed unmatched. The CDR3 DNA reads as TGTGCCAGCAGTTATTCGGGACAGGGGGATGAAAAACTGTTTTTT. This sequence encodes CASSYSGQGDEKLFF.

This chain links TRBV14 with TRBJ1-5; D ambiguous. There are 15 residues in the CDR3. Trimming took off 4 bases at V and 1 base at J, with 11 bases between the two ends. The germline V gene encodes CDR1 SGHDN and CDR2 FVKESK. The CDR3 sequence is CASSPSSGSNQPQHF. The CDR3, as DNA: TGTGCCAGCAGCCCCTCCTCCGGGAGCAATCAGCCCCAGCATTTT.

This chain uses TRBV10-3 with TRBJ2-1; 8 nucleotides align to TRBD1. The germline V gene encodes CDR1 ENHRY and CDR2 SYGVKD. V was clipped by 6 bases and J by 1 base; unmatched bases: 8. The CDR3 contains 16 residues. The CDR3 DNA sequence: TGTGCCATCAGGATGTCCGGGACAGGTTCCTACAATGAGCAGTTCTTC. It specifies CAIRMSGTGSYNEQFF.

V usage is TRBV18 and J usage is TRBJ2-7; D may be TRBD1 (5 bases). There are 16 residues in the CDR3. V lost 4 bases and J 3 bases, leaving 19 bases between the germline ends. The germline V gene has CDR1 KGHSH and CDR2 LQKENI. The CDR3 reads CASSQTQESPDYEQYF. The CDR3 coding sequence is TGTGCCAGCTCACAAACACAGGAGAGTCCCGACTACGAGCAGTACTTC.

This chain joins TRBV10-1 and TRBJ2-2; D possibly corresponds to TRBD1 (6 bases). Trimming removed 6 bases from V and 6 bases from J, with 11 bases in between. From germline, CDR1 is WNHNN and CDR2 SYGVQD (reference sequence). The CDR3 is made up of 13 amino acids. The CDR3 region has the DNA TGCGCCAGCAGCAGGGGAGTGCCCGGGGAGCTGTTTTTT. Its translation is CASSRGVPGELFF.

The chain employs TRBV25-1 and TRBJ1-6; D gene unclear. The V gene's germline CDR1 is MGHDK and CDR2 SYGVNS. Trimming removed 3 bases from V and 3 bases from J, with 9 bases in between. This CDR3 contains 15 residues. CDR3 DNA: TGTGCCAGCAGTGAGAGAGGGAGCTATAATTCACCCCTCCACTTT. The encoded protein is CASSERGSYNSPLHF.

V usage is TRBV7-8 and J usage is TRBJ1-1; 10 nucleotides match TRBD1. This CDR3 comprises 15 residues. Per the germline V gene, CDR1 is SGHVS and CDR2 is FQNEAQ. V was clipped by 2 bases and J by 7 bases; unmatched bases: 7. This chain's CDR3 is CASSLPWTGGSEAFF. The CDR3 nucleotides are TGTGCCAGCAGCTTACCCTGGACAGGGGGGAGTGAAGCTTTCTTT. The full variable domain, in which reference TRBV7-8 and TRBJ1-1 provide the parts outside the CDR3, is GAGVSQSPRYKVAKRGQDVALRCDPISGHVSLFWYQQALGQGPEFLTYFQNEAQLDKSGLPSDRFFAERPEGSVSTLKIQRTQQEDSAVYLCASSLPWTGGSEAFFGQGTRLTVV.

The genes are TRBV13 and TRBJ1-2, with unresolved D. With 4 bases removed from V and 6 bases from J, the gap between germline ends came to 12 bases. The CDR3 contains 13 residues. Germline V gene lookup returns CDR1 PRHDT and CDR2 FYEKMQ (reference sequence). The CDR3 DNA reads as TGTGCCAGCAGCTCCCACCCCCGCGATGGCTACACCTTC. The encoded protein is CASSSHPRDGYTF.

The chain employs TRBV9 and TRBJ1-5; 8 bases agree with TRBD1. Germline values: CDR1 SGDLS, CDR2 YYNGEE. V shed 3 bases, J shed 3 bases, and the junction held 2 bases outside the gene matches. CDR3 length: 14 residues. This CDR3 reads CASSEQGVNQPQHF. The CDR3 DNA reads as TGTGCCAGCAGCGAACAGGGGGTCAATCAGCCCCAGCATTTT. The variable domain in full, completed from reference TRBV9 and TRBJ1-5, reads DSGVTQTPKHLITATGQRVTLRCSPRSGDLSVYWYQQSLDQGLQFLIQYYNGEERAKGNILERFSAQQFPDLHSELNLSSLELGDSALYFCASSEQGVNQPQHFGDGTRLSIL.

This chain uses TRBV28 with TRBJ1-2; 7 nucleotides align to TRBD1. Looked up from germline, CDR1 is MDHEN and CDR2 is SYDVKM. The CDR3 is 14 amino acids. J was trimmed by 8 bases and V by 5 bases; bases with no gene match: 11. The CDR3 coding sequence is TGTGCCAGCAGTCCTGGGACAGAGTGGAGGGGCTACACCTTC. The encoded protein is CASSPGTEWRGYTF.

The rearrangement uses TRBV10-3 and TRBJ2-3; 14 bases agree with TRBD2. CDR1 ENHRY and CDR2 SYGVKD come from the germline V gene. CDR3 length equals 17 residues. V was clipped by 4 bases and J by 4 bases; unmatched bases: 7. The CDR3 nucleotides read TGTGCCATCAGTGGGACTAGCGGGGGGCTCGTAGCAGATACGCAGTATTTT. It is translated as CAISGTSGGLVADTQYF.

The V gene is TRBV6-5, the J gene TRBJ2-3; 8 bases fit TRBD1. The germline V gene encodes CDR1 MNHEY and CDR2 SVGAGI. The CDR3 contains 15 residues. V lost 2 bases to trimming and J lost 4 bases; unmatched junction nucleotides: 5. CDR3 DNA sequence: TGTGCCAGCAGTTACACCCTGACAGGGGCAGATACGCAGTATTTT. Amino acids: CASSYTLTGADTQYF.

The J gene is TRBJ2-7, the V gene TRBV13; D might be TRBD2 (6 bases). Trimming took 3 bases from V and 7 from J, leaving 22 bases between them. The length of the CDR3 is 16 residues. CDR1 PRHDT and CDR2 FYEKMQ come from the germline V gene (reference sequence). CDR3 coding DNA: TGTGCCAGCAGCTTTACCCCGGGCGGGGTGATAGGGGAGCAGTACTTC. It translates to CASSFTPGGVIGEQYF.

The genes are TRBV27 and TRBJ1-6; tentatively, D is TRBD1 (6 bases). CDR3 length: 13 amino acids. Germline CDR1 reads MNHEY; CDR2 reads SMNVEV (reference sequence). V lost 6 bases, J lost 7 bases, and 10 bases lay in between. The CDR3 DNA reads as TGTGCCAGCAGCGACAGGTTCAATTCACCCCTCCACTTT. As protein: CASSDRFNSPLHF.

V and J are TRBV19 and TRBJ1-6, with D hard to call. The germline V gene has CDR1 LNHDA and CDR2 SQIVND (reference sequence). The CDR3 is 15 residues long. The V end lost 3 bases, the J end lost 9 bases, and 15 bases lay between the germline ends. The CDR3 coding sequence is TGTGCCAGTAGTATTGGCGGTAAAAGGTCTTCACCCCTCCACTTT. This encodes CASSIGGKRSSPLHF.

This rearrangement joins TRBV18 to TRBJ2-3; D gene ambiguous. The CDR3 is 16 amino acids. Germline V gene sequence: CDR1 KGHSH, CDR2 LQKENI. V dropped 2 bases and J dropped 2 bases, with 14 bases sitting between them. The CDR3 coding sequence is TGTGCCAGCTCACCAATTTGGCCCGCACCCACAGATACGCAGTATTTT. This codes for CASSPIWPAPTDTQYF.

The CDR3: CASSLGTGREKLFF. The CDR3 DNA reads TGTGCCAGCAGCTTAGGGACAGGGAGAGAAAAACTGTTTTTT. V usage is TRBV7-2 and J usage is TRBJ1-4; 8 bases line up with TRBD1. V lost 1 base to trimming and J lost 8 bases; unmatched junction nucleotides: 3. The CDR3 runs 14 residues. Germline V gene sequence: CDR1 SGHTA, CDR2 FQGNSA.

The chain joins TRBV19 to TRBJ2-3, with D maybe TRBD1 (5 bases). The V end was cut by 4 bases, the J end by 0 bases, with 11 bases between. Germline lookup yields CDR1 LNHDA and CDR2 SQIVND (reference sequence). The CDR3 totals 15 residues. CDR3 loop: CASSTDSTSTDTQYF. CDR3 bases: TGTGCCAGTAGTACCGACAGCACTAGCACAGATACGCAGTATTTT.

The chain combines TRBV5-6 with TRBJ1-2; the match to TRBD1 covers 12 bases. Unmatched junction bases numbered 5, after V lost 5 bases and J lost 3 bases. From germline, CDR1 is SGHDT and CDR2 YYEEEE. The CDR3 is 15 residues long. The chain's CDR3 is CASRSGQGADYGYTF. Here the CDR3 DNA reads TGTGCCAGCAGATCGGGACAGGGGGCGGACTATGGCTACACCTTC.

The chain is built from TRBV4-1 and TRBJ1-3; D remains ambiguous. Trimming cost V 3 bases and J 8 bases, with 17 bases left between them. There are 15 residues in the CDR3. Germline assignment: CDR1 MGHRA and CDR2 YSYEKL. The CDR3 nucleotides are TGCGCCAGCAGCCAGCCACGGGGAGGGATCCACACCATATATTTT. This encodes CASSQPRGGIHTIYF.